This TCR beta chain was recorded in a study of human T cells and chemical hapten exposure. Study context: Patch tests delivered 0.01% DPC to the upper back and were evaluated at 6 days. Study-level points and caveats: There was no change with DPC sensitization in TCRs above 1 in 1000 frequency.

The sample's time point: patch test 2, 6 weeks after DPC sensitization. Specified treatment: therapeutic diphenylcyclopropenone sensitization with weekly scalp DPC. The authors' total RNA extraction used unfractionated whole blood. CDR3 length: 13 amino acids. The V end lost 5 bases, the J end lost 6 bases, and 10 bases lay between the germline ends. Germline lookup yields CDR1 WNHNN and CDR2 SYGVQD (reference sequence). Concerning this clonotype itself: Its antigen is not known.

Authors' data handling: With a range of about 23,224 to 750,000, the median per sample was around 96,000 TCRs. TCRdb re-called the RACE reads with MiXCR, one entry per CDR3 protein. These V and J calls are TCRdb output, not the study's own analysis. The sample shows tens of thousands of distinct CDR3 sequences, more than 9% of them seen only once. This chain links TRBV10-1 with TRBJ2-2; no clear D. Sequencing used whole blood, obtained in connection with sensitization to the hapten diphenylcyclopropenone (DPC). This TCR was sampled from a woman aged 50 to 60 with alopecia areata. Some clones in this sample may be carry-over from other donors' samples. The CDR3 DNA is TGCGCCAGCAGTACCTACATGGCCGGGGAGCTGTTTTTT. As protein: CASSTYMAGELFF.